This T cell receptor beta chain was obtained from a study of cytomegalovirus exposure and HLA in healthy donors (dated by TCRdb to about 2017). For context, the study as a whole: In an earlier analysis of 450 to 750 of the donors, 250 to 300 Gb of sequence data and just under 120 million unique TCR beta sequences from about 179 million T cells were reported. To predict cytomegalovirus infection status, the study brought together high-throughput TCR immunosequencing, statistical association of individual TCRs with disease status, and machine learning. Among around 400 genotyped donors of the cohort, an average of around 250,000 unique TCR beta nucleotide sequences was sequenced per donor, of which about 19% were non-productive. The genetic ancestry cluster associated with self-reported Caucasian donors included 65% to 90% of the roughly 390 genotyped donors. Genome-wide SNP genotypes for about 65% of the 666 donors were used in a later genetic analysis, which treated that subset as a discovery cohort. Every discovery cohort repertoire had been produced on one sequencing platform. Both class I and class II loci were covered by HLA typing, at four-digit resolution. A later analysis re-examined previously published TCR beta repertoires from about 700 donors and added high-resolution HLA genotyping to investigate patterns of TCR occurrence. Alongside the repertoire data, information on donor age, sex, ethnicity and CMV serostatus was compiled. Because of strong linkage in the cohort, roughly five DR-DQ haplotypes were treated as single units for association and clustering. An earlier analysis of 587 of the donors applied high-throughput TCR beta sequencing to assess whether each TCR beta V gene segment acted as functional or pseudogenic. The study aimed to test whether cataloging public T cell receptors could reveal signatures of past pathogen exposure. Approximately 300 gigabases of sequencing data and 75 million to 85 million unique TCR sequences made up an early release that covered 500 to 700 HLA-typed donors. The study profiled the T cell repertoires of more than 500 subjects by immunosequencing and related them to cytomegalovirus serostatus. Rather than using new phenotypic data, the later analysis identified candidate immune exposures from TCR beta sequences and from how often those sequences occurred across donors. A separate validation cohort of roughly 110 different subjects was used in addition to the approximately 640-subject first cohort. The number of typed donors differed by locus: about 620-640 for A, B, C, DRB1 and DQB1; 522 for DQA1; 606 for DPA1; and roughly 450 for DPB1. Here is what the overall study found, with its caveats: Because HLA typing was unavailable for some donors at each locus, only the typed subset was used in association tests. Correlated functional status among segregating V segments might reflect linkage disequilibrium, but an unknown experimental factor could not be ruled out. Strong co-occurrence of HLA alleles, especially DR and DQ, made assigning TCR associations to individual alleles difficult. The earlier analysis of approximately 590 of the donors excluded roughly 17 rarely observed V segments, including chromosome 9 orphons, because counts were too low. According to the authors, the approach could potentially be generalized to other disease states and immunological phenotypes. A further reported finding was that TCR beta sequences accurately predicted the HLA-A and HLA-B alleles for most subjects in the first cohort. According to a later analysis, TCR association rates differed among HLA loci, with DRB1 alleles showing the most associated TCRs and HLA-C alleles showing the fewest. In an earlier analysis of about 540 of the donors, most TCR beta V segments were observed in productive rearrangements about 87% or about 30% of the time, broadly matching IMGT annotations. An association between a missense DCLRE1C variant and V-gene and J-gene trimming of TCR beta chains was found in a later genetic analysis and replicated in an independent cohort. In a later analysis, HLA-associated TCR beta chains were found to be more clonally expanded and to have lower generation probabilities than equally common non-associated chains. The 87-base-pair reads could not distinguish some IMGT-functional V segments, including TRBV6-2 and TRBV6-3, so those segments were excluded. In a later genetic analysis, fewer N-insertions in productive TCRs were reported among donors in an Asian-associated ancestry cluster than the roughly 700-donor mean. Most CMV-associated TCR beta chains appeared to be HLA-restricted in a later analysis, and the HLA associations seemed to be driven largely by CMV exposure. A later analysis associated about 17,000 TCR beta sequences with specific HLA alleles at a false discovery rate of 0.05. The study listed 150 to 200 TCR beta chains as associated with cytomegalovirus. The presence/absence analyses assumed that sequencing depth was roughly uniform across donors, and that assumption may not be true. In vitro tests confirmed that a few of the cytomegalovirus-associated TCR beta chains recognize cytomegalovirus antigens. A cluster of highly shared sequence variants was judged likely to be a technical artifact of the sequencing pipeline. Across donors, most TCR sequences were observed very rarely, whereas some public TCRs were present in many individuals. The classifier was reported to diagnose cytomegalovirus status with high specificity and sensitivity in both the original and validation cohorts. In this cohort, only TCR beta chains were sequenced, and detectable features were limited by the absence of alpha or paired-chain data. Immune exposure information for the cohort was limited to CMV serostatus. A later analysis reported that several top co-occurrence clusters appeared linked to parvovirus B19, influenza, CMV and Epstein-Barr virus.

As regards this clone: Its cognate antigen has yet to be identified. No base quality information exists; no much larger clone differs at one position.

The protocol used for the library was the immunoSEQ multiplex PCR assay. For the multiplex PCR, a mixture combining 60 forward primers for TCR Vbeta segments and 13 reverse primers for TCR Jbeta segments was used. Amplification of the CDR3 region of rearranged TCR beta genes was performed with a multiplex PCR assay on genomic DNA. Amplified TCR beta libraries were sequenced as 87-base-pair reads on the Illumina HiSeq System. In the authors' own workflow: A later analysis tallied 75 million to 85 million unique TCR beta chains across the 666 repertoires, and around 12 million of those chains were shared by two or more donors. A nearest-neighbor algorithm error-corrected the raw reads and collapsed the reads into unique sequences, merging closely related sequences to remove PCR and sequencing errors. Alignment of CDR3 sequences to IMGT reference sequences was used to assign V, D and J gene segments. For a sequence to be retained, a match of at least six nucleotides was required to both a V gene segment and a J gene segment. Rearrangements were classified as productive when the CDR3 lacked stop codons and remained in frame with V and J, and all other rearrangements were classified as non-productive. CDR3 was defined according to IMGT convention as the region running from the second conserved V-encoded cysteine to the conserved J-encoded phenylalanine. The earlier analysis of a few hundred of the donors excluded any sequence lacking an unambiguous match to a single V gene segment. In an earlier analysis of around 600 of the donors, V segments were called functional above 56.7% productive rearrangements and were called segregating when the between-donor standard deviation exceeded 5%. A statistical classification framework was built to diagnose cytomegalovirus status from the catalog of TCR beta chain sequences. In a later analysis, TCR nucleotide sequences were compared against IMGT/GENE-DB human TR gene sequences so that V and J genes could be assigned. In a later analysis, CDR3 sequences and most-parsimonious VDJ recombination scenarios were assigned using the TCRdist pipeline. In a later analysis, every TCR beta chain was defined by the combination of its CDR3 amino acid sequence and its V-gene family, and reads without a unique V-gene family were dropped. In a later analysis, 550 to 650 highly shared, low-generation-probability nucleotide sequences were removed to address suspected cross-contamination and a sequencing artifact. A later analysis calculated a clonal expansion index for each public chain from normalized within-repertoire ranks of inferred template counts. In a later analysis, generation probabilities were computed with a VDJ recombination model fitted to out-of-frame rearrangements, and the resulting probabilities were checked against IGoR. In a later analysis, TCR-TCR, TCR-HLA and TCR-CMV co-occurrence was scored with hypergeometric tests, and a repertoire-size bias correction was applied to TCR pairs. To estimate false discovery rates, a later analysis permuted the HLA or CMV assignments 20 times. In a later analysis, co-occurring TCRs were grouped using DBSCAN, and TCRdist sequence similarity was added for clustering within HLA-allele-positive subsets. Repertoires with fewer than 30,000 or more than 120,000 public chains, plus five repertoires with anomalous nucleotide sharing, were excluded from co-occurrence clustering. Held by TCRdb, this immuneACCESS table contains in-frame sequences only and omits some clones. Under half of the omission traces to an unresolved V gene where checked; the cause of the rest is unknown. The D gene and trimming were derived from the DNA, and the V and J assignments and clone size from that table. This sample holds tens of thousands of clones; 82% were observed only once. The ten largest make up approximately 3.6% of the sample.

The cohort consisted of 650 to 700 healthy bone marrow donors. Cohort members were all nominally healthy when sampled, although unrecorded immune exposures were likely present. The donor was CMV seronegative and belonged to the group of 350 or so seronegative cohort members. A peripheral blood sample was provided by each donor, and peripheral blood mononuclear cells were used for TCR beta sequencing. Genomic DNA extraction from the blood cell samples was performed with the Qiagen DNeasy Blood Extraction Kit. The CDR3 spans 15 residues, from the cysteine through the phenylalanine. The entry retains the CDR3 DNA only, 45 bases that are in frame from base 1. Here V drops 0 bases and J drops 4 bases, and the junction holds 5 bases not matched to any gene. CDR1 SGDLS and CDR2 YYNGEE were looked up in the germline V gene.

Here the chain combines TRBV9 and TRBJ2-7; 9 nucleotides in the junction match TRBD2. The sequencing input was PBMCs. The sequence was collected from a man aged 50-59 years in good health and CMV-seronegative. The DNA sequence is given as TGTGCCAGCAGCGTAGGGCCTAGCGGGATGTACGAGCAGTACTTC. Translated, this gives CASSVGPSGMYEQYF.